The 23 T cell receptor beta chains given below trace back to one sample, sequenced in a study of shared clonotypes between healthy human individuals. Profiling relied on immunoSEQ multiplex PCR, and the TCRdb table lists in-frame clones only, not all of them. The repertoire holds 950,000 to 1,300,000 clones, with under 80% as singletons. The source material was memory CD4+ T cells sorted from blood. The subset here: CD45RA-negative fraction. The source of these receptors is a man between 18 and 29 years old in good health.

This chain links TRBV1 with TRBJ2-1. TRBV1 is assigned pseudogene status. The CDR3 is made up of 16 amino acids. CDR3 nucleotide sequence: TGCACCAGCAGCCAATGGTGGCGATGCCCCTACAATGAGCAGTTCTTC. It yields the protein CTSSQWWRCPYNEQFF.

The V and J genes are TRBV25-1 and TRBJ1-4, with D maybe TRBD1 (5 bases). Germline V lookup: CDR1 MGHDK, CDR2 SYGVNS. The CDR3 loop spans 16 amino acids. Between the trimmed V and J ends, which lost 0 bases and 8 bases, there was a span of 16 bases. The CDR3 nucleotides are TGTGCCAGCAGTGAATATTCGGGGGGAGCTAGGGAAAAACTGTTTTTT. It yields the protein CASSEYSGGAREKLFF.

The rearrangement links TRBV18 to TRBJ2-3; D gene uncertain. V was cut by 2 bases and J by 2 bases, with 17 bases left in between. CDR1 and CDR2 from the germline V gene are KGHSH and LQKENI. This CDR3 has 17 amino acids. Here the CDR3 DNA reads TGTGCCAGCTCACCAATCGGGCCTAGTCATTACACAGATACGCAGTATTTT. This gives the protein CASSPIGPSHYTDTQYF.

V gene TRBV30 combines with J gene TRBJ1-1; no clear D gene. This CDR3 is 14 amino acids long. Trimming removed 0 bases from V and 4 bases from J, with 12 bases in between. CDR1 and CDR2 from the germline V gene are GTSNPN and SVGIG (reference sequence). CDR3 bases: TGTGCCTGGAGTGTAATGGGTTTTGGCACTGAAGCTTTCTTT. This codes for CAWSVMGFGTEAFF.

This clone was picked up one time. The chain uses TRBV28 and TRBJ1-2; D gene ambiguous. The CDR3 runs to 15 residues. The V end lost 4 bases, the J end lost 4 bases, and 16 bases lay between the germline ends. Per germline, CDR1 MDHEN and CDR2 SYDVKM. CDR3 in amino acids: CASSSSSPGRYGYTF. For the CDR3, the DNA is TGTGCCAGCAGTTCCTCTTCTCCAGGACGCTATGGCTACACCTTC.

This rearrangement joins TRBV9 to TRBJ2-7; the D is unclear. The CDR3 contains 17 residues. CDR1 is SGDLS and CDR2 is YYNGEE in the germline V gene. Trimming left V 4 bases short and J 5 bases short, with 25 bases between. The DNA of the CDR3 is TGTGCCAGCAGCCCATACGGTGGGCCCTCGACCACCAACGAGCAGTACTTC. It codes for CASSPYGGPSTTNEQYF.

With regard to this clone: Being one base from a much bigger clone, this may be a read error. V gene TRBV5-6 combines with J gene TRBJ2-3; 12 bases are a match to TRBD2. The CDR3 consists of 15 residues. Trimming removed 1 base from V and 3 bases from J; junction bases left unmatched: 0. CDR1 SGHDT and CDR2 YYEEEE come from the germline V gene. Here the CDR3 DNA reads TGTGCCAGCAGCTTGACTAGCGGGAGGACAGATACGCAGTATTTT. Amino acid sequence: CASSLTSGRTDTQYF.

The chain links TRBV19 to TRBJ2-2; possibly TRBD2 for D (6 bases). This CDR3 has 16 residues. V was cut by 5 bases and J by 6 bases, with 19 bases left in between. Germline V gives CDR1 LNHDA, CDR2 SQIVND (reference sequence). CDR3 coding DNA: TGTGCCAGTAGTGGAGGAATTTGGCGGGACGCCGGGGAGCTGTTTTTT. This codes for CASSGGIWRDAGELFF.

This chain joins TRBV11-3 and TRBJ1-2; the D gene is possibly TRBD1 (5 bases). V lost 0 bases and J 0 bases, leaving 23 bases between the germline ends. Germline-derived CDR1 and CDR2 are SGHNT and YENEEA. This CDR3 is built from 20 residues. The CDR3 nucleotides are TGTGCCAGCAGCTTAGATAGTGGGTTGGTCCAGGGCCAAGCTAACTATGGCTACACCTTC. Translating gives CASSLDSGLVQGQANYGYTF.

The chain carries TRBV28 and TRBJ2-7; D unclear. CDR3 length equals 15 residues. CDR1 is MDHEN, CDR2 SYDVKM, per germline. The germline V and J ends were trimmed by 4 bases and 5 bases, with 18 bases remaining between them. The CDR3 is CASSSPGRNANEQYF. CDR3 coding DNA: TGTGCCAGCAGTTCCCCCGGCCGGAACGCCAACGAGCAGTACTTC. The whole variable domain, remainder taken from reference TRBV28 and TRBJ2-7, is DVKVTQSSRYLVKRTGEKVFLECVQDMDHENMFWYRQDPGLGLRLIYFSYDVKMKEKGDIPEGYSVSREKKERFSLILESASTNQTSMYLCASSSPGRNANEQYFGPGTRLTVT.

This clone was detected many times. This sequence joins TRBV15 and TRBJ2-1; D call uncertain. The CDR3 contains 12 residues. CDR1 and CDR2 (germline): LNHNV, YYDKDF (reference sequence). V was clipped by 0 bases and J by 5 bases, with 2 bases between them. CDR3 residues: CATSRDNNEQFF. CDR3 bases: TGTGCCACCAGCAGAGACAACAATGAGCAGTTCTTC.

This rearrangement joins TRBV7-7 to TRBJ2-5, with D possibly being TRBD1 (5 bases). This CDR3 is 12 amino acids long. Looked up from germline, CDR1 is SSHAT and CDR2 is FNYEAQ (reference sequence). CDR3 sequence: CAIGAIQETQYF. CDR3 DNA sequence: TGTGCTATAGGGGCCATCCAAGAGACCCAGTACTTC.

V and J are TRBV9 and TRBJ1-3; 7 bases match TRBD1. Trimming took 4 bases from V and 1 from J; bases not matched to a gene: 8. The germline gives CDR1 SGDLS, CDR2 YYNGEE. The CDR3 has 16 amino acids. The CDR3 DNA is TGTGCCAGCAGCACGTCAGGGGGGTTTTCTGGAAACACCATATATTTT. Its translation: CASSTSGGFSGNTIYF.

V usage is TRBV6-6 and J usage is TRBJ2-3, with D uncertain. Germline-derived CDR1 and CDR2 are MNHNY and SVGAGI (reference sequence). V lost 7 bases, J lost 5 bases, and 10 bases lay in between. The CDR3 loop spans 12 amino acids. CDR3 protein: CASTDPIDTQYF. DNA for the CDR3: TGTGCCAGCACAGACCCAATAGATACGCAGTATTTT.

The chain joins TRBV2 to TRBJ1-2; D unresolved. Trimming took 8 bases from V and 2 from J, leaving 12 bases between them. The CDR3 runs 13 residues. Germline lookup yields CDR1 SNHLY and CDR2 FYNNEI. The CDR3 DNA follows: TGTGCCAGCGGGCGGACGCGGAACTATGGCTACACCTTC. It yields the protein CASGRTRNYGYTF.

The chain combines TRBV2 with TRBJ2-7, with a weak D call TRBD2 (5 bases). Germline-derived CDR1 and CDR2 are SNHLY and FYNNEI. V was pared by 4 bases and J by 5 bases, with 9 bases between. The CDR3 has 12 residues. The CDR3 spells CASSVKRDEQYF. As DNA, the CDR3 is TGTGCCAGCAGTGTCAAGAGGGACGAGCAGTACTTC.

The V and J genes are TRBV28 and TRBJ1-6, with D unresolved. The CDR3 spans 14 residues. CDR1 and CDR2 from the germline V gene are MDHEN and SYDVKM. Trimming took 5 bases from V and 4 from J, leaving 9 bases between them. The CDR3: CASSPEEYNSPLHF. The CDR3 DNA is TGTGCCAGCAGTCCGGAGGAATATAATTCACCCCTCCACTTT.

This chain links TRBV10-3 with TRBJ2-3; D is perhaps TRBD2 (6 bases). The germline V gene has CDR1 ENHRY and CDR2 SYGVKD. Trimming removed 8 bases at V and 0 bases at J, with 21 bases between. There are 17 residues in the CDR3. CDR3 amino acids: CAIRDSQGRLSTDTQYF. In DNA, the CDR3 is TGTGCCATCCGGGACTCTCAAGGTCGGCTTAGCACAGATACGCAGTATTTT.

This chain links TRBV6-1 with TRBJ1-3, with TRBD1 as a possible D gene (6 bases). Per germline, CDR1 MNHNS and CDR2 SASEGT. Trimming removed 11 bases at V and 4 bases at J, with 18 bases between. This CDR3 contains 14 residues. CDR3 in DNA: TGTGCCGGACTAGGGGGTTCCAACGGAAACACCATATATTTT. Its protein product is CAGLGGSNGNTIYF.

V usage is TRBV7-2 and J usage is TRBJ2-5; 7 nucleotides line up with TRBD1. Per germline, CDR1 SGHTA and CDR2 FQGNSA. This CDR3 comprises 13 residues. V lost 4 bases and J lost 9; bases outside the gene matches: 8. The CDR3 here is CASSSGQPPAQYF. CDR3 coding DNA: TGTGCCAGCAGCTCGGGACAGCCTCCGGCCCAGTACTTC.

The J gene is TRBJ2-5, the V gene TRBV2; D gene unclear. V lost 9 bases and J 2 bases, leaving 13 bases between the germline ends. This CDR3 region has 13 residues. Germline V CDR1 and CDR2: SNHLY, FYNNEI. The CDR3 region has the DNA TGTGCCAGTTTATTGGTAGAACAAGAGACCCAGTACTTC. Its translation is CASLLVEQETQYF.

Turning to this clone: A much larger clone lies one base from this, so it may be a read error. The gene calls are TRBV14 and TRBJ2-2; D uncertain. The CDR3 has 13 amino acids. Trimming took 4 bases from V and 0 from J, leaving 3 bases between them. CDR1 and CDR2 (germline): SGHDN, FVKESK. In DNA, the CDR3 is TGTGCCAGCAGCCGCGCGAACACCGGGGAGCTGTTTTTT. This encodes CASSRANTGELFF.

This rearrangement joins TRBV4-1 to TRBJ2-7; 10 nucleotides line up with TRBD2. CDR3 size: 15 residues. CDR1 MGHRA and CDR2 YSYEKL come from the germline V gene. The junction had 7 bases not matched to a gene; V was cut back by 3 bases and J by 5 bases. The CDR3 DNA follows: TGCGCCAGCAGCCAGAGTCTAGCGGGAGTCCACGAGCAGTACTTC. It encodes CASSQSLAGVHEQYF.